Each of the 31 T cell receptor beta chains below was sequenced from the same sample in a study of OX40 agonist ivuxolimab in advanced cancers. Data came from immunoSEQ multiplex PCR; TCRdb stores just in-frame clones and leaves some out. This sample yields roughly 58,000 clones, of which roughly 92% are seen a single time; around 18% belongs to the top ten. Sequenced material: CD4+ or CD8+ T cells sorted from blood, taken in a trial of the OX40 agonist ivuxolimab. The receptors were gathered from an adult with an advanced solid tumor such as melanoma, head and neck, liver or kidney cancer.

This chain joins TRBV6-5 and TRBJ1-1; D gene ambiguous. The germline CDR1 and CDR2 sequences are MNHEY and SVGAGI. V was cut by 0 bases and J by 1 base, with 6 bases left in between. The CDR3 is 14 residues long. The CDR3 protein is CASSYSTENTEAFF. The CDR3 bases are TGTGCCAGCAGTTACTCGACGGAGAACACTGAAGCTTTCTTT.

This clone is labeled as medium-sized. V is TRBV7-3 and J is TRBJ2-1; tentative D call: TRBD2 (5 bases). The ends were cut back, 2 bases at V and 0 bases at J, with 5 bases in the middle. Germline V CDR1 and CDR2: SGHTA, FQGTGA. The length of the CDR3 is 14 residues. The CDR3 region is CASSLGSSYNEQFF. The DNA of the CDR3 is TGTGCCAGCAGCTTAGGGAGCTCCTACAATGAGCAGTTCTTC.

The genes are TRBV5-4 and TRBJ2-2, with 11 bases fitting TRBD2. With 2 bases clipped from V and 1 base from J, the junction kept 4 bases outside the gene matches. The CDR3 consists of 17 residues. Germline V gives CDR1 SGHNT, CDR2 YYREEE (reference sequence). The CDR3 protein is CASSLTGLAENTGELFF. In nucleotides, the CDR3 is TGTGCCAGCAGCTTAACGGGACTAGCGGAGAACACCGGGGAGCTGTTTTTT.

The chain recombines TRBV9 with TRBJ2-7, with 8 positions matching TRBD2. There are 14 residues in the CDR3. The trim removed 0 bases at V and 6 bases at J, leaving 5 bases unmatched. Germline CDR1 reads SGDLS; CDR2 reads YYNGEE. CDR3 bases: TGTGCCAGCAGCGTAGCGGGAGGGCCTGGCGAGCAGTACTTC. This gives the protein CASSVAGGPGEQYF.

The rearrangement uses TRBV19 and TRBJ1-1; the D is unclear. V was shortened by 5 bases and J by 4 bases, with 11 bases between the two germline ends. The CDR3 consists of 13 residues. Germline CDR1 reads LNHDA; CDR2 reads SQIVND (reference sequence). The CDR3 loop is CASSPGGSTEAFF. In DNA, the CDR3 is TGTGCCAGTAGTCCAGGCGGGTCCACTGAAGCTTTCTTT.

V is TRBV28 and J is TRBJ1-2; the D is unclear. The CDR3 is 10 residues long. The V and J ends lost 5 bases and 5 bases respectively, with 3 bases between them. Germline V gene lookup returns CDR1 MDHEN and CDR2 SYDVKM. The CDR3 loop reads CASSGYGYTF. The CDR3 nucleotides read TGTGCCAGCAGTGGATATGGCTACACCTTC.

V gene TRBV28 combines with J gene TRBJ2-3, with a weak D call TRBD2 (5 bases). Germline lookup yields CDR1 MDHEN and CDR2 SYDVKM. CDR3 length equals 14 residues. V was pared by 10 bases and J by 5 bases, with 19 bases between. Here the CDR3 reads CATLLSGRRDTQYF. In DNA, the CDR3 is TGTGCCACCCTTTTGAGCGGACGGAGAGATACGCAGTATTTT. Using reference TRBV28 and TRBJ2-3 for the parts outside the CDR3, the full variable domain is DVKVTQSSRYLVKRTGEKVFLECVQDMDHENMFWYRQDPGLGLRLIYFSYDVKMKEKGDIPEGYSVSREKKERFSLILESASTNQTSMYLCATLLSGRRDTQYFGPGTRLTVL.

V and J are TRBV9 and TRBJ2-7; the D gene could be TRBD1 or TRBD2 (5 bases each). The germline V and J ends were trimmed by 2 bases and 6 bases, with 21 bases remaining between them. In germline, CDR1 is SGDLS, CDR2 YYNGEE. The CDR3 is made up of 16 amino acids. CDR3 protein: CASSVGDGGTFVEQYF. The CDR3 region has the DNA TGTGCCAGCAGCGTGGGTGATGGGGGAACCTTCGTCGAGCAGTACTTC.

V is TRBV10-3 and J is TRBJ2-2; 11 bases match TRBD2. V lost 9 bases and J lost 2; bases outside the gene matches: 2. The CDR3 consists of 14 residues. From germline, CDR1 is ENHRY and CDR2 SYGVKD. The CDR3 DNA sequence: TGTGCCATGCTAGCGGGGGGCAACACCGGGGAGCTGTTTTTT. Encoded protein: CAMLAGGNTGELFF.

V gene TRBV10-3 combines with J gene TRBJ2-7, with D maybe TRBD2 (6 bases). This CDR3 has 15 amino acids. Germline CDR1 ENHRY, CDR2 SYGVKD. The V end was cut by 4 bases, the J end by 0 bases, with 13 bases between. CDR3 sequence: CAISGRVESSYEQYF. The CDR3 coding sequence is TGTGCCATCAGTGGGAGGGTTGAAAGCTCCTACGAGCAGTACTTC.

V usage is TRBV7-6 and J usage is TRBJ2-7; D ambiguous. The germline CDR1 and CDR2 sequences are SGHVS and FNYEAQ. The CDR3 loop spans 15 amino acids. Trimming removed 5 bases at V and 3 bases at J, with 17 bases between. CDR3 DNA: TGTGCCAGCAGCAGAGGTTCCTTAGGGCACTACGAGCAGTACTTC. Its protein product is CASSRGSLGHYEQYF.

The rearrangement links TRBV7-8 to TRBJ2-7; D might be TRBD2 (5 bases). From germline, CDR1 is SGHVS and CDR2 FQNEAQ. This CDR3 has 15 amino acids. Trimming took off 1 base at V and 4 bases at J, with 14 bases between the two ends. CDR3 nucleotide sequence: TGTGCCAGCAGCTTAGGAAGAGCCGGGGTTTACGAGCAGTACTTC. It translates to CASSLGRAGVYEQYF.

The chain couples TRBV7-8 to TRBJ2-5; TRBD2 matches at 8 bases. The CDR3 loop spans 15 amino acids. CDR1 and CDR2 (germline): SGHVS, FQNEAQ. V trimming: 1 base; J trimming: 5 bases; junction bases outside the gene matches: 6. CDR3 nucleotide sequence: TGTGCCAGCAGCTTAGTCAGCGGGAGAAAGGAGACCCAGTACTTC. As protein: CASSLVSGRKETQYF.

As concerns this clone: Other DNA sequences of this sample code for an identical CDR3. The chain is built from TRBV9 and TRBJ1-1; D gene unclear. Germline loops: CDR1 SGDLS, CDR2 YYNGEE. The V gene lost 2 bases and the J gene lost 3 bases, with 8 bases spanning the gap. This CDR3 is built from 13 residues. CDR3 loop: CASSVGTDTEAFF. For the CDR3, the DNA is TGTGCCAGCAGCGTGGGAACTGACACTGAAGCTTTCTTT.

The gene calls are TRBV5-6 and TRBJ2-1; TRBD2 aligns across 13 bases. From germline, CDR1 is SGHDT and CDR2 YYEEEE. Trimming removed 2 bases from V and 4 bases from J; junction bases left unmatched: 12. This CDR3 spans 19 amino acids. In nucleotides, the CDR3 is TGTGCCAGCAGCTTCGGGGTGTGGACTAGCGGGAGTGAATACAATGAGCAGTTCTTC. Amino acids: CASSFGVWTSGSEYNEQFF.

V and J are TRBV2 and TRBJ2-7; tentative D call: TRBD2 (6 bases). Between the trimmed V and J ends, which lost 5 bases and 7 bases, there was a span of 15 bases. The germline CDR1 and CDR2 sequences are SNHLY and FYNNEI. The CDR3 is 13 amino acids. The CDR3 sequence: CASSPRDWREQYF. For the CDR3, the DNA is TGTGCCAGCAGTCCCCGGGACTGGCGGGAGCAGTACTTC.

CDR3 DNA sequence: TGTGCCAGCAGCTTATCTTCACTTTATAGCAATCAGCCCCAGCATTTT. Its translation: CASSLSSLYSNQPQHF. The rearrangement links TRBV7-2 to TRBJ1-5; D ambiguous. CDR1 is SGHTA and CDR2 is FQGNSA in the germline V gene. Trimming took off 2 bases at V and 0 bases at J, with 11 bases between the two ends. This CDR3 spans 16 amino acids.

The chain uses TRBV27 and TRBJ1-5; TRBD1 matches at 7 bases. Germline lookup yields CDR1 MNHEY and CDR2 SMNVEV (reference sequence). This CDR3 comprises 13 residues. Trimming removed 8 bases from V and 5 bases from J; junction bases left unmatched: 6. The CDR3 bases are TGTGCCAGCTCGATGAGGGGGCATCAGCCCCAGCATTTT. The encoded protein is CASSMRGHQPQHF.

The chain links TRBV29-1 to TRBJ2-2, with 7 positions matching TRBD2. Germline CDR1 is SQVTM and CDR2 is ANQGSEA. This CDR3 region has 15 residues. V lost 4 bases to trimming and J lost 4 bases; unmatched junction nucleotides: 9. The DNA for the CDR3 is TGCAGCGTTGTCAGCGGGGAAGGAGGCACCGGGGAGCTGTTTTTT. Translation gives CSVVSGEGGTGELFF.

The chain carries TRBV4-3 and TRBJ2-1; D is undetermined. The CDR3 is made up of 14 amino acids. The germline V gene has CDR1 LGHNA and CDR2 YSLEER. V lost 0 bases and J 5 bases, leaving 8 bases between the germline ends. The CDR3 sequence: CASSQDGSHNEQFF. CDR3 nucleotide sequence: TGCGCCAGCAGCCAAGATGGATCACACAATGAGCAGTTCTTC.

CDR3 loop: CASSEILNIQYF. The CDR3 bases are TGTGCCAGCAGTGAAATACTAAACATTCAGTACTTC. The chain couples TRBV2 to TRBJ2-4; no clear D gene. In germline, CDR1 is SNHLY, CDR2 FYNNEI. With 2 bases removed from V and 6 bases from J, the gap between germline ends came to 5 bases. This CDR3 contains 12 residues. The whole variable domain, remainder taken from reference TRBV2 and TRBJ2-4, is EPEVTQTPSHQVTQMGQEVILRCVPISNHLYFYWYRQILGQKVEFLVSFYNNEISEKSEIFDDQFSVERPDGSNFTLKIRSTKLEDSAMYFCASSEILNIQYFGAGTRLSVL.

The chain recombines TRBV29-1 with TRBJ1-5; 9 nucleotides align to TRBD1. Trimming removed 7 bases from V and 4 bases from J; junction bases left unmatched: 5. There are 13 residues in the CDR3. Germline CDR1 SQVTM, CDR2 ANQGSEA. The DNA of the CDR3 is TGCAGCGCTGGGACAGGGCAGAATCAGCCCCAGCATTTT. Amino acids: CSAGTGQNQPQHF.

The V and J genes are TRBV19 and TRBJ1-2; TRBD1 might be the D (5 bases). Germline V lookup: CDR1 LNHDA, CDR2 SQIVND (reference sequence). CDR3 length: 12 residues. Trimming pared 6 bases from V and 2 bases from J, leaving 7 bases between. The CDR3 reads CASSGQNYGYTF. Here the CDR3 DNA reads TGTGCCAGTAGCGGACAAAACTATGGCTACACCTTC.

V and J are TRBV7-3 and TRBJ2-7; D gene ambiguous. The V gene's germline CDR1 is SGHTA and CDR2 FQGTGA. This CDR3 contains 16 residues. V was cut by 4 bases and J by 3 bases, with 19 bases left in between. CDR3 residues: CASSSLSGPGLYEQYF. For the CDR3, the DNA is TGTGCCAGCAGCTCCCTATCCGGACCGGGTCTCTACGAGCAGTACTTC.

This clone turned up a few times. The gene calls are TRBV6-1 and TRBJ1-4; D unresolved. The CDR3 has 11 amino acids. Trimming pared 6 bases from V and 7 bases from J, leaving 6 bases between. The germline V gene encodes CDR1 MNHNS and CDR2 SASEGT. The CDR3 coding sequence is TGTGCCAGCAGCTGGATTGAAAAACTGTTTTTT. Its translation is CASSWIEKLFF.

The V call is TRBV9, the J call TRBJ2-7; D ambiguous. Trimming pared 0 bases from V and 2 bases from J, leaving 9 bases between. The length of the CDR3 is 14 residues. Germline V gene sequence: CDR1 SGDLS, CDR2 YYNGEE. CDR3 DNA: TGTGCCAGCAGCGTAGGGGCAGGAGCCTACGAGCAGTACTTC. It yields the protein CASSVGAGAYEQYF.

The CDR3 here is CASSRGDSYEQYF. The DNA of the CDR3 is TGTGCCAGCAGCCGGGGTGATTCCTACGAGCAGTACTTC. This rearrangement joins TRBV5-4 to TRBJ2-7, with a tentative D call TRBD2 (5 bases). This CDR3 region has 13 residues. V lost 4 bases and J 1 base, leaving 9 bases between the germline ends. Germline assignment: CDR1 SGHNT and CDR2 YYREEE (reference sequence). Full variable domain (remainder filled in from reference TRBV5-4 and TRBJ2-7): ETGVTQSPTHLIKTRGQQVTLRCSSQSGHNTVSWYQQALGQGPQFIFQYYREEENGRGNFPPRFSGLQFPNYSSELNVNALELDDSALYLCASSRGDSYEQYFGPGTRLTVT.

The chain links TRBV27 to TRBJ2-6, with D unresolved. Trimming left V 2 bases short and J 4 bases short, with 9 bases between. The CDR3 has 15 amino acids. The germline V gene encodes CDR1 MNHEY and CDR2 SMNVEV (reference sequence). The CDR3 sequence is CASSLRVPGANVLTF. For the CDR3, the DNA is TGTGCCAGCAGTTTACGGGTTCCCGGGGCCAACGTCCTGACTTTC.

The chain is built from TRBV29-1 and TRBJ2-5, with 8 bases aligning to TRBD2. Germline trimming cut 3 bases from V and 4 bases from J; bases unmatched to any gene: 7. The CDR3 has 14 residues. Germline assignment: CDR1 SQVTM and CDR2 ANQGSEA. This CDR3 is CSVDGLAVPETQYF. CDR3 bases: TGCAGCGTTGACGGACTAGCAGTCCCAGAGACCCAGTACTTC.

This chain connects TRBV27 to TRBJ1-2; 7 bases line up with TRBD1. Trimming at V came to 6 bases and at J to 0 bases, leaving 4 bases not matched to a gene. Germline V lookup: CDR1 MNHEY, CDR2 SMNVEV (reference sequence). This CDR3 has 14 amino acids. Written as DNA, the CDR3 is TGTGCCAGCAGGCCGGGACAGTCTAACTATGGCTACACCTTC. Translation: CASRPGQSNYGYTF.

The rearrangement links TRBV27 to TRBJ2-7; possible D gene TRBD2, 5 bases. The CDR3 is made up of 11 amino acids. Trimming took off 8 bases at V and 0 bases at J, with 5 bases between the two ends. The V gene's germline CDR1 is MNHEY and CDR2 SMNVEV (reference sequence). CDR3 in DNA: TGTGCCAGCGGGAGCTCCTACGAGCAGTACTTC. Its protein is CASGSSYEQYF.